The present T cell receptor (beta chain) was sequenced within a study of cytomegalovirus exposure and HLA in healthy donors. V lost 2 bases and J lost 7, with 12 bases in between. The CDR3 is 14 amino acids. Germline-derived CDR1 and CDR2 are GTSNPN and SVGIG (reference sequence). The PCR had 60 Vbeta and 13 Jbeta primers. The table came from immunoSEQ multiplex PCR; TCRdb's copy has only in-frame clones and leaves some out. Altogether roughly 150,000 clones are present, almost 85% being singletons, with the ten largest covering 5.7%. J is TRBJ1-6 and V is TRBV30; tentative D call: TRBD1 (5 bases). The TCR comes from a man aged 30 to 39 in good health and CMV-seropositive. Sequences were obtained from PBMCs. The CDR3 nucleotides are TGTGCCTGGAGTCCTGGGGCGGGAAATTCACCCCTCCACTTT. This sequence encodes CAWSPGAGNSPLHF.